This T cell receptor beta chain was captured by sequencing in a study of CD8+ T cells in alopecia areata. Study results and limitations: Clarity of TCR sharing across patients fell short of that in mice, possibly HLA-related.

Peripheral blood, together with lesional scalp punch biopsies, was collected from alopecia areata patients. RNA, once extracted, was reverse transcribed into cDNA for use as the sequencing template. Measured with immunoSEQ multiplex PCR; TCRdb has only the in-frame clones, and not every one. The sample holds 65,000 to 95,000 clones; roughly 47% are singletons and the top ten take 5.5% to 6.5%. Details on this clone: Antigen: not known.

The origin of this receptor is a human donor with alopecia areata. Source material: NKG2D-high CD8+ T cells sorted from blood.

This CDR3 is CASSLSRRDYEQYF. CDR3 DNA sequence: TGTGCCAGCAGCTTAAGCAGGCGAGACTACGAGCAGTACTTC. J is TRBJ2-7 and V is TRBV7-2; D not certain. CDR3 length: 14 amino acids. Between the trimmed V and J ends, which lost 2 bases and 3 bases, there was a span of 11 bases. Germline V gives CDR1 SGHTA, CDR2 FQGNSA.